The source of this TCR beta chain is a study of radiotherapy plus CTLA-4 blockade in lung cancer. Overall study: An objective response was seen in around 19% of patients, and disease control in about 30%.

The V and J ends lost 7 bases and 11 bases, in that order; junction bases with no gene match: 8. Germline V CDR1 and CDR2: MDHEN, SYDVKM. The CDR3 covers 13 residues. Comments on this clone: The antigen remains undetermined.

Here immunoSEQ multiplex PCR was the method, and the copy in TCRdb shows in-frame clones only, minus some. The data hold about 59,000 clones, with under 75% observed a single time. Study observations and caveats: Interferon-beta and early blood T cell clone dynamics reportedly predicted response best. Peripheral blood showed expansion of tumor-derived TCR clones after radiotherapy and ipilimumab.

This specimen was peripheral blood, taken from a patient treated with radiotherapy plus ipilimumab. The rearrangement joins TRBV28 to TRBJ1-6; TRBD1 matches at 7 bases. This clonotype originated in a human donor with non-small cell lung cancer whose response to radiotherapy plus ipilimumab could not be evaluated. The CDR3 coding sequence is TGTGCCAGCAAAGGACAGGTAGTTCCACCCCTCCACTTT. This sequence encodes CASKGQVVPPLHF.